This TCR beta chain was identified in a study of blood T cell repertoires in COVID-19. As for the study in general: Donors in the United States, Italy and Spain gave samples during acute or convalescent COVID-19. Sources were T cells, B-cell-depleted T cells, or PBMCs; the material itself was cDNA or gDNA.

The CDR3 is 16 amino acids. Germline V gene lookup returns CDR1 ENHRY and CDR2 SYGVKD. Trimming shortened V by 0 bases and J by 0 bases, and 10 bases separated the two germline ends. Original methodology: Estimated nucleated cell counts came from reference gene primer amplification. TCRdb keeps only in-frame clones here, not all; method: immunoSEQ multiplex PCR. Clone size and the V and J calls come from that table; the DNA yielded D and trimming. Of tens of thousands of clones in the sample, about 83% are singletons; the top ten hold roughly 5.4%. The source of this sequence is a man in his fifties or sixties with active COVID-19. The sample consisted of peripheral blood. This rearrangement joins TRBV10-3 to TRBJ2-3, with TRBD2 as a possible D gene (6 bases). The CDR3 DNA sequence: TGTGCCATCAGTGAGTCCACGGGGGAAAGCACAGATACGCAGTATTTT. This codes for CAISESTGESTDTQYF.